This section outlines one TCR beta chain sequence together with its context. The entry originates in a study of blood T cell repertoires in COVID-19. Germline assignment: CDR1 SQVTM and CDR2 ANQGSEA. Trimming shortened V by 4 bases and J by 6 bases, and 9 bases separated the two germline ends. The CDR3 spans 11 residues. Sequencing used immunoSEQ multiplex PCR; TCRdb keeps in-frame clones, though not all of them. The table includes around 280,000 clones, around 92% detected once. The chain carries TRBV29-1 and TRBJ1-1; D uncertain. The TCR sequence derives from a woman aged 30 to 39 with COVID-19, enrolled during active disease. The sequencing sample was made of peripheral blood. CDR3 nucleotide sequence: TGCAGCGTTGCGGAGGGCTCTGAAGCTTTCTTT. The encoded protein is CSVAEGSEAFF.